The 23 T cell receptor beta chains below come from one sample, sequenced in a study of T cells after yellow fever vaccination. From the 5' RACE reads, TCRdb called clonotypes with MiXCR, one entry per CDR3 protein. Of about 300,000 distinct CDR3 sequences listed, about 6.6% are singletons. The starting material was PBMCs, obtained about 41 days after the first yellow fever vaccination. These receptors were taken from a young man who received the YFV17D yellow fever vaccine.

The chain carries TRBV6-5 and TRBJ1-4; D is undetermined. The germline gives CDR1 MNHEY, CDR2 SVGAGI. Trimming cost V 0 bases and J 5 bases, with 10 bases left between them. CDR3 size: 15 residues. CDR3 sequence reads: CASSYSGETNEKLFF. CDR3 DNA sequence: TGTGCCAGCAGTTACTCCGGGGAAACGAATGAAAAACTGTTTTTT.

This clonotype was observed a handful of times. The J gene is TRBJ1-4, the V gene TRBV7-2; 8 bases map to TRBD1. CDR1 and CDR2 from the germline V gene are SGHTA and FQGNSA. V lost 5 bases and J lost 7; bases outside the gene matches: 6. This CDR3 has 14 residues. The CDR3 sequence is CASSRQGAGEKLFF. The CDR3 DNA reads TGTGCCAGCAGCCGCCAGGGGGCGGGTGAAAAACTGTTTTTT.

This clonotype was recorded at least ten times. The chain couples TRBV7-2 to TRBJ1-1, with D tentatively TRBD1 (5 bases). V was clipped by 5 bases and J by 1 base, with 11 bases between them. This CDR3 is 14 amino acids long. Germline assignment: CDR1 SGHTA and CDR2 FQGNSA. The CDR3 nucleotides are TGTGCCAGCAGCCGACAGAGGTCGAACACTGAAGCTTTCTTT. Amino acid sequence: CASSRQRSNTEAFF.

At least ten counts were recorded for this clonotype. CDR3 protein: CASSLPSGLAQNEQFF. DNA of the CDR3: TGTGCCAGCAGCTTACCCTCGGGACTAGCACAGAATGAGCAGTTCTTC. V gene TRBV7-8 combines with J gene TRBJ2-1; the match to TRBD2 covers 9 bases. This CDR3 region has 16 residues. Trimming removed 2 bases from V and 7 bases from J; junction bases left unmatched: 9. The germline CDR1 and CDR2 sequences are SGHVS and FQNEAQ.

Ten or more counts support this clonotype. The chain links TRBV5-6 to TRBJ2-5, with D uncertain. The CDR3 contains 13 residues. V gave up 2 bases and J gave up 5 bases, with 10 bases separating them. The germline V gene has CDR1 SGHDT and CDR2 YYEEEE. The CDR3 loop is CASSFMLAETQYF. The CDR3 coding sequence is TGTGCCAGCAGCTTTATGCTCGCGGAGACCCAGTACTTC.

J is TRBJ1-2 and V is TRBV4-1; weak D call: TRBD1 (5 bases). The CDR3 has 13 amino acids. Germline V lookup: CDR1 MGHRA, CDR2 YSYEKL. Trimming left V 1 base short and J 8 bases short, with 11 bases between. The DNA of the CDR3 is TGCGCCAGCAGCCAAGTAGGGGATTACGGCTACACCTTC. It codes for CASSQVGDYGYTF.

The V call is TRBV5-1, the J call TRBJ2-2, with 11 bases lining up with TRBD1. The trim removed 4 bases at V and 7 bases at J, leaving 6 bases unmatched. The V gene's germline CDR1 is SGHRS and CDR2 YFSETQ. The CDR3 runs to 15 residues. CDR3 amino acids: CASSLGQGAIGELFF. The CDR3, as DNA: TGCGCCAGCAGCCTTGGACAGGGGGCGATCGGGGAGCTGTTTTTT.

This clonotype was counted many times. V is TRBV5-1 and J is TRBJ1-1; TRBD1 matches 7 bases. The V gene end was trimmed by 4 bases and the J gene end by 4 bases; junction bases not matched to a gene: 13. Per germline, CDR1 SGHRS and CDR2 YFSETQ. The CDR3 covers 16 residues. The CDR3 protein is CASSPRGWGRGTEAFF. DNA of the CDR3: TGCGCCAGCAGCCCCAGGGGGTGGGGGCGCGGCACTGAAGCTTTCTTT.

This clonotype has a count of ten or more. V gene TRBV9 combines with J gene TRBJ2-1; TRBD2 aligns across 8 bases. The CDR3 covers 17 residues. The trim removed 0 bases at V and 10 bases at J, leaving 15 bases unmatched. Germline V gives CDR1 SGDLS, CDR2 YYNGEE. The CDR3 DNA follows: TGTGCCAGCAGCGTAGGGGTCCGGGGGGGCCAAGAAGAAGAGCAGTTCTTC. Protein product: CASSVGVRGGQEEEQFF.

In this sample, this clonotype turned up a few times. The chain has TRBV3-1 and TRBJ2-5; TRBD2 agrees at 7 bases. V lost 2 bases, J lost 5 bases, and 8 bases stayed unmatched. Germline V gene sequence: CDR1 LGHDT, CDR2 YNNKEL (reference sequence). This CDR3 has 15 residues. CDR3 coding DNA: TGTGCCAGCAGCCAAATAGCGGGCACCTCCGAGACCCAGTACTTC. The encoded protein is CASSQIAGTSETQYF.

CDR3 loop: CASSYTLQGANYGYTF. The DNA of the CDR3 is TGTGCCAGCAGTTATACGCTACAGGGAGCTAACTATGGCTACACCTTC. The rearrangement links TRBV6-5 to TRBJ1-2; a weak D match, TRBD1 (6 bases). Germline values: CDR1 MNHEY, CDR2 SVGAGI. The CDR3 loop spans 16 amino acids. Trimming cost V 3 bases and J 0 bases, with 14 bases left between them.

This clonotype was found a few times. This chain joins TRBV7-2 and TRBJ2-7; perhaps D is TRBD1 or TRBD2 (5 bases each). This CDR3 has 14 amino acids. The V end lost 3 bases, the J end lost 4 bases, and 13 bases lay between the germline ends. CDR1 is SGHTA and CDR2 is FQGNSA in the germline V gene. CDR3 residues: CASSFGLGVYEQYF. The CDR3 DNA follows: TGTGCCAGCAGCTTTGGGTTGGGGGTTTACGAGCAGTACTTC.

The chain joins TRBV7-8 to TRBJ2-2; D might be TRBD1 (5 bases). CDR1 and CDR2 from the germline V gene are SGHVS and FQNEAQ. Trimming shortened V by 4 bases and J by 0 bases, and 9 bases separated the two germline ends. The CDR3 runs to 15 residues. Here the CDR3 reads CASSSRASNTGELFF. CDR3 DNA sequence: TGTGCCAGCAGCTCCAGGGCGTCGAACACCGGGGAGCTGTTTTTT.

This rearrangement joins TRBV6-1 to TRBJ1-6, with D uncertain. CDR1 and CDR2 (germline): MNHNS, SASEGT. Trimming cost V 4 bases and J 3 bases, with 7 bases left between them. CDR3 length: 14 amino acids. This CDR3 is CASSGPYYNSPLHF. DNA for the CDR3: TGTGCCAGCAGTGGCCCTTACTATAATTCACCCCTCCACTTT.

The chain joins TRBV18 to TRBJ2-5; D uncertain. CDR1 and CDR2 from the germline V gene are KGHSH and LQKENI. V lost 2 bases, J lost 7 bases, and 8 bases lay in between. The CDR3 runs 12 residues. The CDR3 region has the DNA TGTGCCAGCTCACCAGCAGAAGGGACCCAGTACTTC. Protein product: CASSPAEGTQYF.

This sequence joins TRBV12-3 or TRBV12-4 and TRBJ2-3; D unresolved. The CDR3 sequence is 17 residues long. Trimming pared 3 bases from V and 3 bases from J, leaving 19 bases between. This CDR3 reads CASSFGPLPKVTDTQYF. The CDR3 region has the DNA TGTGCCAGCAGTTTTGGGCCCCTCCCAAAAGTAACAGATACGCAGTATTTT.

The chain employs TRBV5-8 and TRBJ1-3; D is unclear. CDR3 size: 18 residues. V lost 0 bases, J lost 0 bases, and 16 bases lay in between. The germline CDR1 and CDR2 sequences are SGHTS and YDEGEE. The CDR3 bases are TGTGCCAGCAGCTTGGACGCTTATAGGGCTATCTCTGGAAACACCATATATTTT. Its protein product is CASSLDAYRAISGNTIYF. Together with reference TRBV5-8 and TRBJ1-3, the CDR3 gives the full variable domain: EAGVTQSPTHLIKTRGQQATLRCSPISGHTSVYWYQQALGLGLQFLLWYDEGEERNRGNFPPRFSGRQFPNYSSELNVNALELEDSALYLCASSLDAYRAISGNTIYFGEGSWLTVV.

This clonotype was seen many times. The genes are TRBV20-1 and TRBJ2-7; D is perhaps TRBD1 or TRBD2 (5 bases each). CDR3 length equals 13 residues. The germline gives CDR1 DFQATT, CDR2 SNEGSKA (reference sequence). Trimming removed 6 bases at V and 4 bases at J, with 16 bases between. As DNA, the CDR3 is TGCAGTGCGGGGCTGGGACCGACTTACGAGCAGTACTTC. Translation gives CSAGLGPTYEQYF.

The chain uses TRBV5-6 and TRBJ2-1; D remains ambiguous. V shed 3 bases and J shed 4 bases, with 14 bases lying between them. Germline loops: CDR1 SGHDT, CDR2 YYEEEE. The CDR3 contains 15 residues. The CDR3 region has the DNA TGTGCCAGCAGCTATATAGGACGGAGATACAATGAGCAGTTCTTC. Translation gives CASSYIGRRYNEQFF.

This clonotype has more than one count but fewer than ten. The chain joins TRBV4-1 to TRBJ2-6; D is uncertain. The V end lost 0 bases, the J end lost 2 bases, and 11 bases lay between the germline ends. The CDR3 runs 17 residues. CDR1 is MGHRA and CDR2 is YSYEKL in the germline V gene. CDR3 coding DNA: TGCGCCAGCAGCCAAGATCGATCCCATGCTGGGGCCAACGTCCTGACTTTC. Its translation: CASSQDRSHAGANVLTF.

The chain employs TRBV20-1 and TRBJ2-7, with 7 nucleotides matching TRBD1. The germline V gene has CDR1 DFQATT and CDR2 SNEGSKA (reference sequence). This CDR3 contains 14 residues. Trimming cost V 2 bases and J 5 bases; bases outside gene matches: 9. The CDR3 DNA is TGCAGTGCTAGAACCAACAGGGGATGGGACGAGCAGTACGTC. Protein product: CSARTNRGWDEQYV.

The chain has TRBV7-6 and TRBJ2-7, with D unresolved. The length of the CDR3 is 13 residues. V lost 0 bases and J lost 3, with 6 bases in between. The V gene's germline CDR1 is SGHVS and CDR2 FNYEAQ. CDR3 protein: CASSLAKNYEQYV. The CDR3 nucleotides are TGTGCCAGCAGCTTAGCGAAGAACTACGAGCAGTACGTC.

This clonotype was detected only a few times. The chain combines TRBV7-3 with TRBJ2-5; 8 bases align to TRBD1. The CDR3 is made up of 15 amino acids. J lost 1 base, V lost 4 bases, and 5 bases had no gene match. The germline CDR1 and CDR2 sequences are SGHTA and FQGTGA. The CDR3 spells CASSSTGGPQETQYF. CDR3 nucleotides: TGTGCCAGCAGCTCCACAGGGGGACCCCAAGAGACCCAGTACTTC.